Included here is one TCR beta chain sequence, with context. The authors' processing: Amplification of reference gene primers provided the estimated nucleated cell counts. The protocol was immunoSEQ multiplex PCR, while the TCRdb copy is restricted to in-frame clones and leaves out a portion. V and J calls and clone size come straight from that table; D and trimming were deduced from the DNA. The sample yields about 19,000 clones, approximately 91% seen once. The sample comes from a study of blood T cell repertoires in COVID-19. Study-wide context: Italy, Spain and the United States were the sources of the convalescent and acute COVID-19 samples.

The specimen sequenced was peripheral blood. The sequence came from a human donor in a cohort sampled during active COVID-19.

As DNA, the CDR3 is TGCGCCAGCAGCCAAGGGGACAACTCCTACGAGCAGTACTTC. Translated: CASSQGDNSYEQYF. The rearrangement joins TRBV4-3 to TRBJ2-7, with D tentatively TRBD1 (6 bases). V lost 1 base to trimming and J lost 0 bases, with 7 bases between them. Germline-derived CDR1 and CDR2 are LGHNA and YSLEER. The CDR3 has 14 residues.